This T cell receptor beta chain was retrieved from a study of shared clonotypes between healthy human individuals (dated by TCRdb to the early 2020s). At the level of the whole study: The cohort comprised a couple of women and a few men aged 18 to 49 years. Leukapheresis yielded between about 0.85 and 10 billion PBMCs per donor. The study deeply sequenced blood TCR repertoires of several healthy adults to estimate repertoire size and the extent of clonotype sharing between individuals. To increase sequencing depth and limit assay-specific biases, TCR repertoire library preparation and sequencing were carried out by different laboratories using diverse techniques. Per donor, three plates each were used for CD4 naive and CD4 memory, two for CD8 naive, and one for CD8 memory. Study-level results and caveats: Because the study included a small number of donors, the genetic and exposure-history diversity represented was limited. Sampling was limited to blood, and TCR repertoires in tissue likely differ from TCR repertoires in blood. Compared with non-shared clonotypes, clonotypes shared by all four sorted-subset donors had higher generation probabilities. Across a few donors, roughly 5.1% of naive CD4, 3% to 4% of naive CD8, 2.3% of memory CD4, and roughly 0.4% of memory CD8 clonotypes were shared. Incomplete sequencing was indicated by rarefaction of sorted-subset datasets, despite the large sequencing depth. Larger estimated clonotype richness was generally found for naive subsets than for memory subsets. Pairwise subsampling led to the expectation that sequencing depth would affect the degree of clonotype sharing among donors.

Unmatched junction bases come to 11, with V trimmed by 5 bases and J by 6 bases. CDR1 and CDR2, per the germline V gene, are SGHVS and FNYEAQ. From the cysteine through the phenylalanine, the CDR3 covers 18 amino acids. Just the 54-base CDR3 DNA is kept, in frame starting at base 1. A word on this clone: The antigen it binds to is not known. No much larger clone is present one base from it, and per-base qualities are unavailable.

Using the deep immunoSEQ assay, multiplex PCR amplified TCR CDR3 regions from genomic DNA. Extracted genomic DNA from each cell subset was distributed evenly across all wells of several immunoSEQ 96-well plates, and each plate was treated as a replicate. For sorted subsets, 150 to 200 ng genomic DNA, equal to 30,000 or so T cell genomes, was loaded into each replicate PCR. Purified libraries were quantified with a Qubit 3.0 fluorometer, sized on a Bioanalyzer 2100, and re-quantified with the KAPA Library Quantification kit. A separate single-read 150-cycle Illumina NextSeq 550 flow cell was used to sequence each immunoSEQ 96-well plate. As for the authors' bioinformatics: Because the immunoSEQ output included only junctional sequences and no quality scores, the filtering could not be the same as the filtering used for full-length reads. Sequences were annotated with PyIR, a Python wrapper for IgBLAST v1.9, using IMGT germline references to assign V/J genes and CDR3. Any read was removed if the V/J assignment was weak (E-value above 1e-6), the CDR3 was missing, or the read contained stop codons, out-of-frame junctions, or ambiguous translated residues. V3J clonotypes were defined as sequences sharing the same inferred V gene, J gene, and CDR3 amino acid sequence. Percentage overlap between repertoires was calculated by dividing the number of shared unique clonotypes by the size of the smaller repertoire. Repertoire richness was assessed with RTK rarefaction, the Chao1 estimator, and Recon v2.1 estimates of unobserved clonotypes. OLGA was used to compute generation probabilities for all TCRbeta clonotypes that the gDNA method yielded from a handful of donors. The source is immuneACCESS, and TCRdb retained only in-frame sequences with V and J called. Part of the clones is not carried over; for the studies checked, unresolved V genes explain less than half of this, and the remainder is unexplained. The V and J calls and clone size are taken from that table; D and trimming were inferred from the DNA. The table for this sample lists around 1.6 million clones; about 98% of them were counted only once. The leading ten clones occupy 0.45% of the sample.

The donors were healthy, HIV-negative adults who had no recently reported acute infections or vaccinations. All donors were Caucasian adults living in Nashville, Tennessee, USA. CD4+ T cells were enriched through magnetic negative selection, after which naive cells were positively selected on CD45RA and the remaining negative fraction served as the memory subset. Blood was collected by leukapheresis, and PBMCs were isolated by Ficoll-Histopaque density gradient centrifugation and then cryopreserved in liquid nitrogen vapor phase. Analytical flow cytometry was used to check the purity and quantity of each magnetically sorted T cell population. From each sorted fraction, genomic DNA was isolated and quantified by UV absorbance on a Nanodrop 2000c.

Material: naive CD4+ T cells sorted from blood. The cell subset or site label for this specimen denotes: CD45RA+ positively selected. The rearranged chain carries TRBV7-6 and TRBJ2-1, with 15 bases aligning to TRBD2. The source of this sequence is a man aged 25-45 years in good health. CDR3 loop: CASSLTFPGLAGGNEQFF. The DNA is TGTGCCAGCAGCCTAACTTTCCCGGGACTAGCGGGGGGCAATGAGCAGTTCTTC.